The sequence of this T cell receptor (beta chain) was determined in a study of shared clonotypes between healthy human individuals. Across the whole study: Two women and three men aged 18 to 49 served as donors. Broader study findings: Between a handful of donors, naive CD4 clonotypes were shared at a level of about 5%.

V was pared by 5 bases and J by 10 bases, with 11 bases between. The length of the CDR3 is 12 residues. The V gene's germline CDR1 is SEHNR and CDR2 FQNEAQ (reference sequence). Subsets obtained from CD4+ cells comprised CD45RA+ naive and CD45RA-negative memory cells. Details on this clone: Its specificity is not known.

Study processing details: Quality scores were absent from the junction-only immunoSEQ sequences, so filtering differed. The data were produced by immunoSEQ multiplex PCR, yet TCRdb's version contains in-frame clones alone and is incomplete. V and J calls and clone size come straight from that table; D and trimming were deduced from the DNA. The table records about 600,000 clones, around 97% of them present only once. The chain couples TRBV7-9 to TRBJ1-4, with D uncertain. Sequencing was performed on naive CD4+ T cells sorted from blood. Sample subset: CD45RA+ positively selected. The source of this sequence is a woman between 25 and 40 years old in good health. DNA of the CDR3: TGTGCCAGCAGCGAAGCGGGGAGAAAACTGTTTTTT. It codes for CASSEAGRKLFF.